This entry lists 3 T cell receptor beta chains sequenced from one sample in a study of PD-1 blockade in classical Hodgkin lymphoma. Clones were sequenced by immunoSEQ multiplex PCR, and TCRdb holds only the in-frame ones, with some missing. The sample comprises roughly 10,000 clones, over 70% of which are singletons, and about 1.5% rests with the top ten. Time point denoted: cycle 4 day 1 (C4D1), after six to seven weeks of nivolumab. Following autologous stem cell transplantation, relapse occurred in every patient, and exposure to brentuximab vedotin varied. Negative magnetic selection isolated CD4+ T cells from thawed PBMCs. The source material was CD4+ T cells from blood, sampled before the fourth cycle of nivolumab. The receptor source for this set is a human donor with classical Hodgkin lymphoma.

The chain couples TRBV13 to TRBJ2-4; 7 bases map to TRBD1. This CDR3 has 15 amino acids. Germline V gene sequence: CDR1 PRHDT, CDR2 FYEKMQ (reference sequence). V gave up 0 bases and J gave up 7 bases; unmatched junction bases: 6. The DNA for the CDR3 is TGTGCCAGCAGCTTAGGAGGTGACAGGGAGAACATTCAGTACTTC. Translation gives CASSLGGDRENIQYF.

This clone was picked up a small number of times. The genes are TRBV7-9 and TRBJ2-7; TRBD1 matches at 9 bases. Germline assignment: CDR1 SEHNR and CDR2 FQNEAQ (reference sequence). This CDR3 spans 12 amino acids. V dropped 5 bases and J dropped 5; count of bases not matched to a gene: 1. The CDR3 region is CASSRQGDEQYF. The CDR3 coding sequence is TGTGCCAGCAGCCGACAGGGGGACGAGCAGTACTTC.

This chain links TRBV2 with TRBJ2-3, with D possibly being TRBD1 or TRBD2 (6 bases each). Trimming took 2 bases from V and 0 from J, leaving 15 bases between them. The CDR3 consists of 17 residues. From germline, CDR1 is SNHLY and CDR2 FYNNEI. DNA of the CDR3: TGTGCCAGCAGTGAATCTGGCGGGGACACTAGCACAGATACGCAGTATTTT. Its protein product is CASSESGGDTSTDTQYF.